These 27 T cell receptor beta chains were sequenced from one sample in a study of neurological immune-mediated disorders. TCRdb re-derived calls from the 5' RACE reads in MiXCR, one entry per CDR3 protein. This sample has about 70,000 distinct CDR3 sequences, with roughly 3.1% found just once. Sequenced sample: PBMCs. The receptors here all came from a woman aged 45-60 years with multiple sclerosis.

In this sample, this clonotype turned up many times. V and J are TRBV4-2 and TRBJ2-1; D remains unclear. CDR1 is LGHNA and CDR2 is YNFKEQ in the germline V gene. V was trimmed by 0 bases and J by 7 bases, leaving 16 bases between them. The CDR3 is 16 amino acids. The CDR3 sequence: CASSQDGRPRGNEQFF. Here the CDR3 DNA reads TGTGCCAGCAGCCAAGATGGACGGCCCCGTGGGAATGAGCAGTTCTTC.

This clonotype has ten or more counts. V is TRBV14 and J is TRBJ2-1; TRBD2 matches at 13 bases. Germline assignment: CDR1 SGHDN and CDR2 FVKESK. V lost 1 base and J lost 9; bases outside the gene matches: 9. The CDR3 spans 17 residues. CDR3 DNA sequence: TGTGCCAGCAGCCAAGCAGGCGGACTAGCGGGAGTAGGTGAGCAGTTCTTC. Translating gives CASSQAGGLAGVGEQFF.

In this sample, this clonotype turned up many times. The chain has TRBV7-2 and TRBJ1-1; D not resolved. CDR3 size: 15 residues. The V gene's germline CDR1 is SGHTA and CDR2 FQGNSA. Trimming took off 3 bases at V and 0 bases at J, with 11 bases between the two ends. The CDR3 here is CASSFLSVMNTEAFF. The CDR3 DNA reads TGTGCCAGCAGCTTTCTATCGGTCATGAACACTGAAGCTTTCTTT.

The count of this clonotype is one. The chain carries TRBV20-1 and TRBJ2-7, with 7 bases that match TRBD2. The CDR3 is 15 amino acids. Germline assignment: CDR1 DFQATT and CDR2 SNEGSKA (reference sequence). Losses at the gene ends were 3 bases for V and 3 bases for J; bases not matched to a gene: 11. The CDR3, as DNA: TGCAGTGCTAGTCGATCTAGCGGCTACTTCTACGAGCAGTACTTC. Translated, it gives CSASRSSGYFYEQYF.

This clonotype was counted ten times or more. This sequence joins TRBV6-6 and TRBJ1-4, with a weak D call TRBD1 (6 bases). Trimming stripped 6 bases from V and 0 bases from J, with 8 bases between. The V gene's germline CDR1 is MNHNY and CDR2 SVGAGI (reference sequence). The CDR3 is 14 residues long. The CDR3 here is CASRRDTTNEKLFF. The CDR3 nucleotides are TGTGCCAGCAGACGGGACACAACTAATGAAAAACTGTTTTTT.

This clonotype was seen ten or more times. This chain links TRBV7-2 with TRBJ2-7; D is undetermined. V lost 2 bases and J lost 3, with 8 bases in between. The germline V gene has CDR1 SGHTA and CDR2 FQGNSA. This CDR3 has 13 residues. CDR3 protein: CASSLPNSYEQYF. The CDR3 DNA follows: TGTGCCAGCAGCTTACCTAACAGCTACGAGCAGTACTTC.

This clonotype has ten or more counts. This rearrangement joins TRBV10-3 to TRBJ1-3; D possibly corresponds to TRBD1 (6 bases). Germline CDR1 is ENHRY and CDR2 is SYGVKD. V was pared by 6 bases and J by 0 bases, with 9 bases between. The CDR3 runs 14 residues. The CDR3 loop is CAISQGISGNTIYF. Written as DNA, the CDR3 is TGTGCCATCAGCCAGGGGATCTCTGGAAACACCATATATTTT.

This clonotype was observed at least ten times. The chain recombines TRBV20-1 with TRBJ2-1; TRBD2 matches at 8 bases. The CDR3 has 15 residues. Germline V lookup: CDR1 DFQATT, CDR2 SNEGSKA (reference sequence). With 6 bases clipped from V and 4 bases from J, the junction kept 11 bases outside the gene matches. The CDR3 protein is CSATYPSGPYNEQFF. CDR3 DNA sequence: TGCAGTGCCACGTATCCTAGCGGGCCGTACAATGAGCAGTTCTTC.

This clonotype was recorded at least ten times. The V and J genes are TRBV5-1 and TRBJ2-2; D ambiguous. This CDR3 has 12 amino acids. V lost 0 bases to trimming and J lost 7 bases, with 4 bases between them. CDR1 and CDR2 (germline): SGHRS, YFSETQ. The CDR3 reads CASSLDIGELFF. In DNA form, the CDR3 reads TGCGCCAGCAGCTTGGATATCGGGGAGCTGTTTTTT.

This clonotype was counted many times. V and J are TRBV5-5 and TRBJ1-5; D gene uncertain. The CDR3 consists of 13 residues. In germline, CDR1 is SGHKS, CDR2 YYEKEE (reference sequence). V lost 3 bases and J 7 bases, leaving 11 bases between the germline ends. The CDR3 DNA is TGTGCCAGCAGCTCGGGTCGGAGCCAGCCCCAGCATTTT. This sequence encodes CASSSGRSQPQHF.

The sample holds many counts of this clonotype. The chain links TRBV5-1 to TRBJ2-3; 7 nucleotides line up with TRBD1. The CDR3 contains 15 residues. V lost 0 bases, J lost 2 bases, and 3 bases stayed unmatched. CDR1 and CDR2 (germline): SGHRS, YFSETQ. CDR3 coding DNA: TGCGCCAGCAGCTTGGTGGGGACAGACACAGATACGCAGTATTTT. Its translation: CASSLVGTDTDTQYF.

This clonotype was observed at least ten times. CDR3 protein: CATSRRSGNTIYF. Written as DNA, the CDR3 is TGTGCCACCAGCCGACGCTCTGGAAACACCATATATTTT. V usage is TRBV15 and J usage is TRBJ1-3; D unclear. CDR1 is LNHNV and CDR2 is YYDKDF in the germline V gene (reference sequence). This CDR3 region has 13 residues. Deletions cut 5 bases from V and 0 bases from J, with 5 bases between.

In its sample, this clonotype was seen many times. The V and J genes are TRBV7-9 and TRBJ2-3; a weak D match, TRBD1 (5 bases). The CDR3 extends over 15 amino acids. Germline V gene lookup returns CDR1 SEHNR and CDR2 FQNEAQ (reference sequence). V was cut by 2 bases and J by 0 bases, with 9 bases left in between. In DNA, the CDR3 is TGTGCCAGCAGCTTACCCAGGGTTAGCACAGATACGCAGTATTTT. Translated: CASSLPRVSTDTQYF.

This clonotype was seen repeatedly, ten times or more. This chain uses TRBV7-9 with TRBJ2-3, with TRBD1 matching over 8 bases. With V trimmed by 5 bases and J by 2 bases, 6 bases remained unmatched. Germline-derived CDR1 and CDR2 are SEHNR and FQNEAQ (reference sequence). This CDR3 is 15 amino acids long. DNA for the CDR3: TGTGCCAGCAGCCTAAGGCAGGGGGCCACAGATACGCAGTATTTT. The encoded protein is CASSLRQGATDTQYF.

In its sample, this clonotype was seen many times. Written as DNA, the CDR3 is TGTGCCAGCAGTCCCCGTTGGGGGCGGCGCACAGATACGCAGTATTTT. Translation gives CASSPRWGRRTDTQYF. V gene TRBV6-5 combines with J gene TRBJ2-3; maybe TRBD1 (6 bases). The CDR3 is 16 residues long. Trimming pared 5 bases from V and 1 base from J, leaving 16 bases between. Germline CDR1 MNHEY, CDR2 SVGAGI.

This clonotype was seen at least ten times. The chain combines TRBV7-9 with TRBJ1-3; D gene ambiguous. This CDR3 is 19 amino acids long. Trimming took off 3 bases at V and 0 bases at J, with 21 bases between the two ends. Germline-derived CDR1 and CDR2 are SEHNR and FQNEAQ (reference sequence). This chain's CDR3 is CASSFRAGREINSGNTIYF. The CDR3 DNA is TGTGCCAGCAGCTTTAGGGCCGGACGGGAAATCAACTCTGGAAACACCATATATTTT.

Many counts were recorded for this clonotype. One end of the junction fails to match germline, which may point to a read error. Written as DNA, the CDR3 is TGTGCCAGCAGCATAGCAGGGTACCCCTACAATGAGCAGTTCTTC. Translation: CASSIAGYPYNEQFF. This chain connects TRBV7-9 to TRBJ2-1; tentative D call: TRBD1 (5 bases). This CDR3 is built from 15 residues. Per germline, CDR1 SEHNR and CDR2 FQNEAQ (reference sequence).

This clonotype was detected many times. The rearrangement uses TRBV15 and TRBJ2-2; D is ambiguous. This CDR3 region has 16 residues. V was shortened by 0 bases and J by 1 base, with 9 bases between the two germline ends. Germline lookup yields CDR1 LNHNV and CDR2 YYDKDF (reference sequence). The CDR3 nucleotides read TGTGCCACCAGCAGAGATCTAGTTAAGAACACCGGGGAGCTGTTTTTT. The encoded protein is CATSRDLVKNTGELFF.

This clonotype was counted many times. The rearrangement links TRBV7-7 to TRBJ1-3; a possible D gene is TRBD1 (5 bases). Trimming stripped 2 bases from V and 0 bases from J, with 29 bases between. The CDR3 is made up of 22 amino acids. Germline CDR1 and CDR2: SSHAT and FNYEAQ (reference sequence). The CDR3 sequence: CASSLQIFGARFLFDSGNTIYF. The CDR3 DNA sequence: TGTGCCAGCAGCTTACAGATATTTGGGGCCCGGTTCCTTTTCGACTCTGGAAACACCATATATTTT.

As for this clonotype: A much more abundant neighbour one base away suggests this may be a read error. The rearrangement uses TRBV20-1 and TRBJ2-3, with D hard to call. Per germline, CDR1 DFQATT and CDR2 SNEGSKA (reference sequence). This CDR3 is 10 amino acids long. V was pared by 3 bases and J by 4 bases, with 2 bases between. CDR3 coding DNA: TGCAGTGCTAGCCCAGATACGCAGTATTTT. Translation: CSASPDTQYF.

This clonotype showed up many times. This chain connects TRBV20-1 to TRBJ2-3; the D is unclear. V gave up 6 bases and J gave up 0 bases, with 13 bases separating them. Germline V gene sequence: CDR1 DFQATT, CDR2 SNEGSKA (reference sequence). The CDR3 covers 14 residues. The CDR3 reads CSARTDPSTDTQYF. CDR3 sequence (DNA): TGCAGTGCGAGGACCGACCCTAGCACAGATACGCAGTATTTT.

Many counts were recorded for this clonotype. This chain uses TRBV4-3 with TRBJ2-7, with D unresolved. V lost 0 bases and J lost 6, with 9 bases in between. Germline V gene data show CDR1 as LGHNA and CDR2 as YSLEER. The CDR3 has 13 amino acids. The CDR3 here is CASSQEIGFEQYF. The CDR3 DNA sequence: TGCGCCAGCAGCCAAGAGATAGGGTTCGAGCAGTACTTC.

This clonotype was observed many times. CDR3 in DNA: TGTGCCAGCAGCTTGCGGGTTTCCTACAATGAGCAGTTCTTC. Translating it yields CASSLRVSYNEQFF. The chain couples TRBV5-5 to TRBJ2-1; no clear D gene. CDR3 length: 14 residues. The germline V gene has CDR1 SGHKS and CDR2 YYEKEE (reference sequence). V lost 1 base to trimming and J lost 1 base, with 6 bases between them.

This clonotype was recorded many times. The chain combines TRBV9 with TRBJ1-1; D is unclear. V lost 4 bases and J lost 8, with 12 bases in between. CDR1 is SGDLS, CDR2 YYNGEE, per germline. The CDR3 is 12 residues long. CDR3 coding DNA: TGTGCCAGCAGCCCAACAGTCCGGGAAGCTTTCTTT. Translating gives CASSPTVREAFF.

This clonotype appeared many times. V is TRBV7-2 and J is TRBJ1-6; D unresolved. The CDR3 runs 14 residues. The germline gives CDR1 SGHTA, CDR2 FQGNSA. V was trimmed by 5 bases and J by 7 bases, leaving 12 bases between them. The CDR3 nucleotides are TGTGCCAGCAGCAGGAGGGCTGAGAATTCACCCCTCCACTTT. This gives the protein CASSRRAENSPLHF.

This clonotype was recorded many times. The chain uses TRBV3-1 and TRBJ2-1, with D possibly matching TRBD1 (6 bases). V lost 3 bases and J 8 bases, leaving 8 bases between the germline ends. The CDR3 consists of 12 residues. CDR1 is LGHDT and CDR2 is YNNKEL in the germline V gene (reference sequence). The CDR3 region has the DNA TGTGCCAGCAGCCATTCAGGGGATGAGCAGTTCTTC. Translating gives CASSHSGDEQFF.

This clonotype came up many times. The chain combines TRBV7-2 with TRBJ2-7, with D possibly matching TRBD2 (5 bases). Trimming removed 3 bases from V and 2 bases from J, with 14 bases in between. Germline CDR1 reads SGHTA; CDR2 reads FQGNSA. The CDR3 runs to 15 residues. The CDR3 DNA sequence: TGTGCCAGCAGCTTGTCTTCCCTAGCAACCTACGAGCAGTACGTC. Translating it yields CASSLSSLATYEQYV.